This T cell receptor beta chain was obtained from a study of T cell clonality in common variable immunodeficiency. The CDR3 has 20 amino acids. CDR1 KGHSH and CDR2 LQKENI come from the germline V gene. Study results and caveats: CVID subjects had higher TCRbeta clonality than healthy controls, most marked in about a third. CVID subjects shared fewer TCRbeta clones than healthy controls did. What drives increased CVID clonality needs T cell subpopulation sequencing.

As regards this clone: Its antigen is still unknown. A far larger clone is a single base away, which makes a read error likely. The read is 3 residues too short to cover the CDR3 end, so that end is filled in from the germline J gene.

TCRdb's copy holds only in-frame clones and misses some; the assay was immunoSEQ multiplex PCR. This sample carries fewer than 65,000 clones and no singletons, and under 0.9% goes to the top ten. The receptor comes from a person aged 18 to 69 in good health. The source material was peripheral blood mononuclear cells. The chain couples TRBV18 to TRBJ2-2; 14 bases are shared with TRBD2. Partial CDR3 DNA: TGTGCCAGCTCACCACGACTAGCGGGAGGGGTGGACTCTGGGGCCAACGTG. It specifies CASSPRLAGGVDSGANV. The whole CDR3 is CASSPRLAGGVDSGANVLFF.